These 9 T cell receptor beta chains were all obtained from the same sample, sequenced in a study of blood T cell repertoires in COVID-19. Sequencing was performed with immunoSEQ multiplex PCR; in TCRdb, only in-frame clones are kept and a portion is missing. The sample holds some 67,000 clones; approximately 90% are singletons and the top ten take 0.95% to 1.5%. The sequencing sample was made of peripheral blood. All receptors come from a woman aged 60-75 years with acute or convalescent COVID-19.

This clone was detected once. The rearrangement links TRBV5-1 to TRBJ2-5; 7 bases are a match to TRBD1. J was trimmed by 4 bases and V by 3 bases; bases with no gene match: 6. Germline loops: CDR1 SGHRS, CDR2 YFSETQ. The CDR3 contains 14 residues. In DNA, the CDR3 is TGCGCCAGCAGCTCGTCCGGGACAGCAGAGACCCAGTACTTC. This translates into CASSSSGTAETQYF.

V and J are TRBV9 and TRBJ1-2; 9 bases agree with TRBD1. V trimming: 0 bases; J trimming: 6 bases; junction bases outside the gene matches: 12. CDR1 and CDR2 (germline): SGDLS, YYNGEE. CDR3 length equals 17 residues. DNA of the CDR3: TGTGCCAGCAGCGTAGATCAAGGGACAGGGTTATCTGATGGCTACACCTTC. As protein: CASSVDQGTGLSDGYTF.

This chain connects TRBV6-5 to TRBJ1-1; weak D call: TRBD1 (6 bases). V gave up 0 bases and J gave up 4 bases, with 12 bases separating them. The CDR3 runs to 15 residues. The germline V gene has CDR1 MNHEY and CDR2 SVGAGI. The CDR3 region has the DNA TGTGCCAGCAGTTACTCTACAGGGCTAATCACTGAAGCTTTCTTT. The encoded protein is CASSYSTGLITEAFF.

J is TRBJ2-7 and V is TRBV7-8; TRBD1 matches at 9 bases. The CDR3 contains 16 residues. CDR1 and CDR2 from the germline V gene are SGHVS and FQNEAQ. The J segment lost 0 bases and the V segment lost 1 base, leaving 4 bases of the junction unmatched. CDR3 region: CASSLGGTGSSYEQYV. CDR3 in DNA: TGTGCCAGCAGCTTAGGGGGGACAGGGAGCTCCTACGAGCAGTACGTC.

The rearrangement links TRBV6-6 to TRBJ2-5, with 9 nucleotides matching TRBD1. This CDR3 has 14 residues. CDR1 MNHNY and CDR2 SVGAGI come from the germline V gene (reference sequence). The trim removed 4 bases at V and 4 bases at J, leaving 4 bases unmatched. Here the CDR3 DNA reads TGTGCCAGCAGTTTACAGGGGGCGGGAGAGACCCAGTACTTC. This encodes CASSLQGAGETQYF.

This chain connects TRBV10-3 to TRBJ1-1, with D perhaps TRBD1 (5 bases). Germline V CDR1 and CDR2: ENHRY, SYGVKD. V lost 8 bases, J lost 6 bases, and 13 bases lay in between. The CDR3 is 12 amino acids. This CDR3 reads CAIWTGDAEAFF. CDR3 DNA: TGTGCCATCTGGACGGGGGACGCTGAAGCTTTCTTT.

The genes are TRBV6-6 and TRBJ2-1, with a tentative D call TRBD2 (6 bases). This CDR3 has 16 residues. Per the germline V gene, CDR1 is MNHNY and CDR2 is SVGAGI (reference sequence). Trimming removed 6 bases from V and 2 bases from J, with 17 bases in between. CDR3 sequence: CASRRPGTPPYNEQFF. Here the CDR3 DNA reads TGTGCCAGCAGACGCCCTGGGACTCCCCCCTACAATGAGCAGTTCTTC.

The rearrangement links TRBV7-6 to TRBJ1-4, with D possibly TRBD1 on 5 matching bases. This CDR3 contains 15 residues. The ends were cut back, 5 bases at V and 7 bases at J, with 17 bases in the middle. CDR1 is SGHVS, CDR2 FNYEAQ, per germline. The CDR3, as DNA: TGTGCCAGCAGCCTATCCGGGACTAGGAGTGAAAAACTGTTTTTT. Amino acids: CASSLSGTRSEKLFF.

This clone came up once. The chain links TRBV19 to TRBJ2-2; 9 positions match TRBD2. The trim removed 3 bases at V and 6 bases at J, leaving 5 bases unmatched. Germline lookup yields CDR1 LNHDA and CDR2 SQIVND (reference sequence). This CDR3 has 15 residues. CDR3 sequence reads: CASSIGVAGAGELFF. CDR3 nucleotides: TGTGCCAGTAGTATCGGGGTAGCGGGGGCCGGGGAGCTGTTTTTT.